The rows below give T cell receptor beta chains drawn from one sample of a study of radiotherapy plus CTLA-4 blockade in lung cancer. Clones were read by immunoSEQ multiplex PCR, and TCRdb kept only the in-frame ones, dropping some. The table includes about 120,000 clones, 90% detected once. Source: peripheral blood, taken from a patient treated with radiotherapy plus ipilimumab. The receptors here all came from a human donor with non-small cell lung cancer that progressed on radiotherapy plus ipilimumab. Both conserved end residues are part of each CDR3. A D gene is named only where the DNA matches it firmly. Only part of the rows carry a size: once, few, many, or a class if the clone is expanded.

d_call	v_call	j_call	clone_size	cdr3_nt	cdr3_aa
.	TRBV11-2	TRBJ1-3	.	TGTGCCAGCAGACTGGGAAACACCATATATTTT	CASRLGNTIYF
TRBD2	TRBV5-4	TRBJ2-1	.	TGTGCCAGCAGCAAGACTAGCGGGTCCTACAATGAGCAGTTCTTC	CASSKTSGSYNEQFF
TRBD2	TRBV6-6	TRBJ2-7	few	TGTGCCAGCAGTGCTAGCGGGTTTAATTCCTACGAGCAGTACTTC	CASSASGFNSYEQYF
.	TRBV5-1	TRBJ2-1	.	TGCGCCAGCAGCTCAGACCCGGGCAGGGATGAGCAGTTCTTC	CASSSDPGRDEQFF
.	TRBV7-2	TRBJ2-7	.	TGTGCCAGCAGCCCAGACCCCTACGAGCAGTACTTC	CASSPDPYEQYF
TRBD1	TRBV5-1	TRBJ2-5	.	TGCGCCAGCAGCCTGGATGGGACAGGGCAAGAGACCCAGTACTTC	CASSLDGTGQETQYF
.	TRBV7-6	TRBJ2-3	.	TGTGCCAGCAGCCCCCTAGCAGGAACTGGGGGAGATACGCAATATTTT	CASSPLAGTGGDTQYF
TRBD2	TRBV9	TRBJ2-3	.	TGTGCCAGCAGCGTAGCCGGCGGGAGTACAGATACGCAGTATTTT	CASSVAGGSTDTQYF
TRBD2	TRBV5-1	TRBJ2-7	.	TGCGCCAGCAGCTTGTGGCCTCCGAGCGGGAGGGCCTACGAGCAGTACTTC	CASSLWPPSGRAYEQYF
TRBD1	TRBV6-1	TRBJ2-6	.	TGTGCCAGCAGTGCAGGGGGAGCCTCTGGGGCCAACGTCCTGACTTTC	CASSAGGASGANVLTF
.	TRBV19	TRBJ1-2	.	TGTGCCAGTAGTCCAACCCTCCTGCTGGGCGGCAGCTATGGCTACACCTTC	CASSPTLLLGGSYGYTF
.	TRBV5-1	TRBJ1-5	.	TGCGCCAGCAGCTTAAGACAGGCCAATCAGCCCCAGCATTTT	CASSLRQANQPQHF
.	TRBV19	TRBJ1-5	.	TGTGCCAGTAGCTCAGGGAATAGCAATCAGCCCCAGCATTTT	CASSSGNSNQPQHF
.	TRBV12-5	TRBJ1-2	.	TGTGCTAGTGCCTCTTCGGGAGGGAACTATGGCTACACCTTC	CASASSGGNYGYTF
TRBD2	TRBV29-1	TRBJ2-3	.	TGCAGCCTCCGGACTAGCGGGGCAGATACGCAGTATTTT	CSLRTSGADTQYF
.	TRBV6-6	TRBJ2-2	.	TGTGCCAGCAGTAGAAACACCGGGGAGCTGTTTTTT	CASSRNTGELFF
.	TRBV7-7	TRBJ2-1	.	TGTGCTAGCAGCCCCACGGGGTTGGGGGAGCAGTTCTTC	CASSPTGLGEQFF
.	TRBV7-9	TRBJ2-3	.	TGTGCCAGCAGCTTATCGGTAGGGGGTGGCACAGATACGCAGTATTTT	CASSLSVGGGTDTQYF
TRBD1	TRBV2	TRBJ1-1	.	TGTGCCAGCAGTCACACCCCCGGGACAGGGGTCTTGAACACTGAAGCTTTCTTT	CASSHTPGTGVLNTEAFF
TRBD2	TRBV7-3	TRBJ2-7	.	TGTGCCAGCAGCATCAGCGGGAAGGGCTACGAGCAGTACTTC	CASSISGKGYEQYF
.	TRBV6-5	TRBJ2-7	once	TGTGCCAGCAGTTACGCCACGAGGGCAGGGGAGCAGTACTTC	CASSYATRAGEQYF
.	TRBV2	TRBJ1-2	.	TGTGCCAGCATCTTACAGGGCTATGGCTACACCTTC	CASILQGYGYTF
TRBD2	TRBV11-3	TRBJ2-1	once	TGTGCCAGCAGCCGCGGACTAGCGGGAGCTCCTGAGCAGTTCTTC	CASSRGLAGAPEQFF
TRBD2	TRBV18	TRBJ2-3	.	TGTGCCAGCTCAACGAGCGGGAAAACCACAGATACGCAGTATTTT	CASSTSGKTTDTQYF
.	TRBV18	TRBJ2-3	.	TGTGCCAGCTCACCGATATCTAGCACAGATACGCAGTATTTT	CASSPISSTDTQYF
TRBD1	TRBV7-3	TRBJ1-2	once	TGTGCCAGCAGCCGGGACAGGGCCAATGGCTACACCTTC	CASSRDRANGYTF
TRBD2	TRBV7-9	TRBJ2-7	.	TGTGCCAGCAGCTATATAGCGGGAGAGACCTACGAGCAGTACTTC	CASSYIAGETYEQYF
.	TRBV27	TRBJ1-1	.	TGTGCCAGCAGTTACAGTCTTAACACTGAAGCTTTCTTT	CASSYSLNTEAFF
.	TRBV5-1	TRBJ2-5	few	TGCGCCAGCAGCTTGGTAGGTGAGACCCAGTACTTC	CASSLVGETQYF
.	TRBV2	TRBJ2-1	.	TGTGCCAGCAGTGAACTAGGGCCCATATCTGAGCAGTTCTTC	CASSELGPISEQFF
TRBD2	TRBV18	TRBJ2-1	.	TGTGCCAGCTCACGGACTAGCCCAAACAATGAGCAGTTCTTC	CASSRTSPNNEQFF
.	TRBV5-1	TRBJ2-3	.	TGCGCCAGCACCCAAGGTGAAAGCACAGATACGCAGTATTTT	CASTQGESTDTQYF
.	TRBV5-1	TRBJ2-5	.	TGCGCCAGCAGCTTGGAAGGTGGGCTTGGAGAGACCCAGTACTTC	CASSLEGGLGETQYF
.	TRBV6-5	TRBJ1-2	.	TGTGCCAGCCGCTACAAGGGAGGCTACACCTTC	CASRYKGGYTF
.	TRBV5-5	TRBJ2-5	.	TGTGCCAGCAGCACGACAGAAGAGACCCAGTACTTC	CASSTTEETQYF
.	TRBV19	TRBJ2-7	.	TGTGCCAGTAGTATAAAGGGAGGAACCTACGAGCAGTACTTC	CASSIKGGTYEQYF
.	TRBV5-5	TRBJ1-2	.	TGTGCCAGCAGCTTGAGTTTTCGGGACCAGAGCGGCTACACCTTC	CASSLSFRDQSGYTF
.	TRBV27	TRBJ2-3	.	TGTGCCAGCAGTTTGCTCGGGGCTAGCACAGATACGCAGTATTTT	CASSLLGASTDTQYF
.	TRBV7-8	TRBJ2-3	.	TGTGCCAGCAGCTTAGGAAAAACCGGGCCCCAGGAGTATTTT	CASSLGKTGPQEYF
TRBD1	TRBV11-2	TRBJ2-3	.	TGTGCCAGCAGCTTGGACAGGGTATCAGATACGCAGTATTTT	CASSLDRVSDTQYF
.	TRBV18	TRBJ1-2	.	TGTGCCAGCTCACCACGGTTGCGGGGGCGCCCCGAATGGGCTAACTATGGCTACACCTTC	CASSPRLRGRPEWANYGYTF
.	TRBV6-5	TRBJ2-7	.	TGTGCCAGCAGTTATCGGGCAGGGCAATATTACGAGCAGTACTTC	CASSYRAGQYYEQYF
TRBD1	TRBV13	TRBJ1-2	.	TGTGCCAGCAGCTTCCGGGACAGCCTCTATGGCTACACCTTC	CASSFRDSLYGYTF
.	TRBV15	TRBJ2-6	.	TGTGCCACCAGCGTTCCTCGGGCTCGCTCTGGGGCCAACGTCCTGACTTTC	CATSVPRARSGANVLTF
.	TRBV6-6	TRBJ1-1	.	TGTGCCAGCAGTCAGGGCTCCGGGACAAGGGCTTTCTTT	CASSQGSGTRAFF
.	TRBV7-8	TRBJ1-5	.	TGTGCCAGCAGCTTGGAGTTAAATCAGCCCCAGCATTTT	CASSLELNQPQHF
.	TRBV9	TRBJ2-7	.	TGTGCCAGCAGCGTAGCCGGGACACCCGACTACGAGCAGTACTTC	CASSVAGTPDYEQYF
TRBD1	TRBV11-2	TRBJ2-1	.	TGTGCCAGCAGCTTACTTCCCGGGACAGGGGGAGGCTCCTACAATGAGCAGTTCTTC	CASSLLPGTGGGSYNEQFF
TRBD1	TRBV11-2	TRBJ2-5	.	TGTGCCAGCAGCTTCAGGGGGCTGGAGACCCAGTACTTC	CASSFRGLETQYF